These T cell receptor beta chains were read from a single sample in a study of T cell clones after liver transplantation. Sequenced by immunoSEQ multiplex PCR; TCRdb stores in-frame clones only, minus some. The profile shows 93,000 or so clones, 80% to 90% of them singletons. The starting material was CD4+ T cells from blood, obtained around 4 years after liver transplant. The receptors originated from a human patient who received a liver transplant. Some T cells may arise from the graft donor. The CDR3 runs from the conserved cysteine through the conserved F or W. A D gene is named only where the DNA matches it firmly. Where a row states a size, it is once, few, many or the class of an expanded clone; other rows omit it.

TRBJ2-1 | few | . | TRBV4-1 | TGCGCCAGCAGTCATAAGCCGTGGAGGGACAACAGGGAGCAGTTCTTC | CASSHKPWRDNREQFF
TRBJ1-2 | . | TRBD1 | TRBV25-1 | TGTGCCAGCAGTGGGACAGGGGGTCGTGGCTACACCTTC | CASSGTGGRGYTF
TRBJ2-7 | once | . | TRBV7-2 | TGTGCCAGCAGCTTAGGCGGAGGACCAACCCTCTACGAGCAGTACTTC | CASSLGGGPTLYEQYF
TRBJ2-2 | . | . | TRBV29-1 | TGCAGCGCCGGCGAGGGGAGTAGGGAGCTGTTTTTT | CSAGEGSRELFF
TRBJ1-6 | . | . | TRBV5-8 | TGTGCCAGCAGCTCCATCGAGGGGCGTCGATCTCCCCTCCACTTT | CASSSIEGRRSPLHF
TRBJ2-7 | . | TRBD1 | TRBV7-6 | TGTGCCAGCAGCTTATCCCACGGGACAGGGTCCTACGAGCAGTACTTC | CASSLSHGTGSYEQYF
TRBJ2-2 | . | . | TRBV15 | TGTGCCACCAGCAGAGTGGGCGGATCAGGACGTCTCGGGGAGCTGTTTTTT | CATSRVGGSGRLGELFF
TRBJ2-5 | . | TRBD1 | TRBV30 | TGTGCCTTGTCACGACAGGGCTTGGAGACCCAGTACTTC | CALSRQGLETQYF
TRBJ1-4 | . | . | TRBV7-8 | TGTGCCAGCAGCTTAATGGGGGGCGGTAATGAAAAACTGTTTTTT | CASSLMGGGNEKLFF
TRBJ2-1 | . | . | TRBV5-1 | TGCGCCAGCAGCTTAAAGACTGAGCAGTTCTTC | CASSLKTEQFF
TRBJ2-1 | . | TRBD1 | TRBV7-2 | TGTGCCAGCACCAAAGGGAACAGGGGAAGTAGGCATGAGCAGTTCTTC | CASTKGNRGSRHEQFF
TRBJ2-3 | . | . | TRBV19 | TGTGCCAGTAGTACTCTCACAGATACGCAGTATTTT | CASSTLTDTQYF
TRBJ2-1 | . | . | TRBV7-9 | TGTGCCAGCAGCTTATCGGGGGCCTGCAATGAGCAGTTCTTC | CASSLSGACNEQFF
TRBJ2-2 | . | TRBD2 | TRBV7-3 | TGTGCCAGCAGCTTAACTCCCCGGGCTAGCGGGAACACCGGGGAGCTGTTTTTT | CASSLTPRASGNTGELFF